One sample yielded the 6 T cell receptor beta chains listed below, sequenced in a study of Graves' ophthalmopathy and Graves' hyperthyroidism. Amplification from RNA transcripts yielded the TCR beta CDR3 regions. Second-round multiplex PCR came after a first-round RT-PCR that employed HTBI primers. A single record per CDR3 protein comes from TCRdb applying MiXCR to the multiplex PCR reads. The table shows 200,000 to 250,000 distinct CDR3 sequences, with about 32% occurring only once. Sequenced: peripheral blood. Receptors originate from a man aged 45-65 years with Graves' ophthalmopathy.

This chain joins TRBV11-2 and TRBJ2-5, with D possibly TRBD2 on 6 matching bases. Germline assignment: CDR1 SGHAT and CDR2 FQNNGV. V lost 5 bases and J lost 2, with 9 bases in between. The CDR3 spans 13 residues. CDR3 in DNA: TGTGCCAGCAGCGTGGAGGGGCAAGAGACCCAGTACTTC. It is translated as CASSVEGQETQYF.

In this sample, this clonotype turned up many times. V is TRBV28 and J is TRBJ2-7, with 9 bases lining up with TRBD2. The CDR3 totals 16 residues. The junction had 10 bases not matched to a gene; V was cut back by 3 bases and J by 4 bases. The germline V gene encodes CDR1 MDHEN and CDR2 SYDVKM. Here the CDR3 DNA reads TGTGCCAGCAGTTTCACTGGGCTAGCGGGACGGTACGAGCAGTACTTC. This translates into CASSFTGLAGRYEQYF.

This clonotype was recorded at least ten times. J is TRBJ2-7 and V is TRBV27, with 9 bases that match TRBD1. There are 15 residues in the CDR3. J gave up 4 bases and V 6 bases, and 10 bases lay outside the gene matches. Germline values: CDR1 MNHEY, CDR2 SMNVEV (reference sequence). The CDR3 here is CASSTNTGGRYEQYF. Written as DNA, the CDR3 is TGTGCCAGCAGCACGAACACAGGGGGCAGGTACGAGCAGTACTTC.

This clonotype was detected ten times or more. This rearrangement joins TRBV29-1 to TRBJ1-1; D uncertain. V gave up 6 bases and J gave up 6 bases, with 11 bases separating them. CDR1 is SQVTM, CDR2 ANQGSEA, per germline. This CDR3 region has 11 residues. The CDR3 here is CSVGEGAEAFF. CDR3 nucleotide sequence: TGCAGCGTGGGCGAGGGCGCTGAAGCTTTCTTT.

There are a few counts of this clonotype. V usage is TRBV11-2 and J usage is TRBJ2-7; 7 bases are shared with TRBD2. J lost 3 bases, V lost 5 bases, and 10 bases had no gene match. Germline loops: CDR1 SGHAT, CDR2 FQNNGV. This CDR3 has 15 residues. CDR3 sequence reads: CASSLGGEGGYEQYF. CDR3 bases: TGTGCCAGCAGCCTAGGAGGGGAGGGAGGCTACGAGCAGTACTTC.

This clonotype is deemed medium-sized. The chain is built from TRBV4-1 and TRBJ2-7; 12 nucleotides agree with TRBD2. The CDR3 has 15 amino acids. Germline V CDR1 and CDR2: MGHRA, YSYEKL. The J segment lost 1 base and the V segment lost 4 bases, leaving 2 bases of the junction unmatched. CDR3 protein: CASSLTSGGSYEQYF. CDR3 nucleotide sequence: TGCGCCAGCAGCCTGACTAGCGGGGGTTCCTACGAGCAGTACTTC.